This T cell receptor beta chain was found in a study of shared T cell receptors in the human thymus. Sequencing was performed with immunoSEQ multiplex PCR; in TCRdb, only in-frame clones are kept and a portion is missing. The data hold hundreds of thousands of clones, with approximately 87% observed a single time. These records were also assigned to another study, of human thymus T cells. As that study records: Corrective cardiac surgery supplied the resected thymus tissue. An apparent bias in V and J gene usage was seen in thymic and blood repertoires. Related studies noted strongly shared thymic repertoires across unrelated people.

The receptor was isolated from a boy younger than two with a congenital heart defect. Sequencing used thymocytes.

In DNA, the CDR3 is TGTGCCAGCAGTGAGTCCGGGGGGGGTCAGCCCCAGCATTTT. It specifies CASSESGGGQPQHF. The genes are TRBV25-1 and TRBJ1-5; perhaps TRBD1 as D (5 bases). CDR3 size: 14 residues. Per germline, CDR1 MGHDK and CDR2 SYGVNS. V was pared by 3 bases and J by 6 bases, with 12 bases between.